These T cell receptor beta chains were read from a single sample in a study of CD8+ T cells in alopecia areata. Clones were read by immunoSEQ multiplex PCR, and TCRdb kept only the in-frame ones, dropping some. The table lists 90,000 to 150,000 clones, 53% of them singletons. Sequences were derived from CD4+ T cells sorted from blood, sampled at week 4, from a patient treated with tofacitinib. The origin of the receptors is a human donor with alopecia areata. The CDR3 runs from the conserved cysteine through the conserved F or W. A D gene is named only where the DNA matches it firmly. Clone size is shown for a subset of rows, as once, few, many or a class of expanded clone.

V gene	J gene	D gene	clone size	CDR3 protein	CDR3 DNA
TRBV27	TRBJ2-2	TRBD1	-	CASKGTGGGTGELFF	TGTGCCAGCAAAGGGACAGGGGGCGGCACCGGGGAGCTGTTTTTT
TRBV6-1	TRBJ1-5	TRBD1	-	CASSGPRGTGGQPQHF	TGTGCCAGCAGTGGGCCTCGCGGGACAGGGGGTCAGCCCCAGCATTTT
TRBV20-1	TRBJ2-5	-	-	CSASDRETQYF	TGCAGTGCTAGTGATCGAGAGACCCAGTACTTC
TRBV14	TRBJ2-7	-	-	CASSQSYEQYF	TGTGCCAGCAGCCAATCCTACGAGCAGTACTTC
TRBV29-1	TRBJ2-3	TRBD2	once	CSEQRLAGGTDTQYF	TGCAGCGAGCAGCGACTAGCGGGAGGTACAGATACGCAGTATTTT
TRBV30	TRBJ1-2	-	-	CAWIDRNGYGYTF	TGTGCCTGGATTGACAGGAATGGCTATGGCTACACCTTC
TRBV12-5	TRBJ2-2	-	few	CASGLGRGATGELFF	TGTGCTAGTGGTTTGGGTCGGGGAGCGACCGGGGAGCTGTTTTTT
TRBV7-9	TRBJ2-5	-	-	CASVGLHETQYF	TGTGCCAGCGTCGGCCTCCACGAGACCCAGTACTTC
TRBV30	TRBJ1-2	-	-	CAWSVLSLRTMGYTF	TGTGCCTGGAGTGTACTGTCTTTACGTACTATGGGCTACACCTTC
TRBV4-1	TRBJ1-5	-	-	CASSQGAADYSNQPQHF	TGCGCCAGCAGCCAAGGAGCGGCAGACTATAGCAATCAGCCCCAGCATTTT
TRBV25-1	TRBJ1-5	-	-	CASSEYRVGQPQHF	TGTGCCAGCAGTGAATATAGGGTTGGGCAGCCCCAGCATTTT
TRBV30	TRBJ2-7	TRBD2	-	CAWTRLAGNEQYF	TGTGCCTGGACAAGGCTAGCGGGAAACGAGCAGTACTTC
TRBV6-6	TRBJ2-4	-	few	CASSLGGAKNIQYF	TGTGCCAGCAGCCTAGGGGGAGCCAAAAACATTCAGTACTTC
TRBV7-9	TRBJ1-2	TRBD1	once	CASSLPDRSFHGYTF	TGTGCCAGCAGCTTACCGGACAGGTCGTTCCATGGCTACACCTTC
TRBV30	TRBJ2-1	-	-	CAWSVYEQFF	TGTGCCTGGAGTGTCTATGAGCAGTTCTTC
TRBV18	TRBJ2-2	-	-	CASSPRAQGQNTGELFF	TGTGCCAGCTCACCGAGGGCCCAGGGGCAGAACACCGGGGAGCTGTTTTTT
TRBV18	TRBJ1-1	-	-	CASSPYQEKRTEAFF	TGTGCCAGCTCACCATACCAAGAGAAGCGGACTGAAGCTTTCTTT
TRBV7-9	TRBJ1-4	-	-	CASSLDRATNEKLFF	TGTGCCAGCAGCTTAGACAGGGCAACTAATGAAAAACTGTTTTTT
TRBV7-9	TRBJ2-1	TRBD2	few	CASSLDLAGGPKQFF	TGTGCCAGCAGCTTAGACCTAGCGGGGGGGCCTAAGCAGTTCTTC
TRBV13	TRBJ1-4	-	-	CASSRGNEKLFF	TGTGCCAGCAGCCGCGGGAATGAAAAACTGTTTTTT
TRBV4-1	TRBJ1-1	-	-	CASSQGRGGTEAFF	TGCGCCAGCAGCCAAGGGAGGGGAGGCACTGAAGCTTTCTTT
TRBV6-5	TRBJ2-3	-	-	CASSSTTDTQYF	TGTGCCAGCAGTTCCACCACAGATACGCAGTATTTT
TRBV29-1	TRBJ1-1	-	-	CSVEGLRANTEAFF	TGCAGCGTTGAAGGATTAAGGGCGAACACTGAAGCTTTCTTT
TRBV7-3	TRBJ2-1	-	-	CASSLAVTGRFF	TGTGCCAGCAGCTTAGCAGTAACCGGGCGGTTCTTC
TRBV25-1	TRBJ2-3	TRBD1	-	CASSETGWGTDTQYF	TGTGCCAGCAGTGAGACAGGGTGGGGAACAGATACGCAGTATTTT
TRBV18	TRBJ2-1	TRBD2	-	CASSPPLGLSGSSYNEQFF	TGTGCCAGCTCACCACCTCTCGGACTTAGCGGGAGCTCCTACAATGAGCAGTTCTTC
TRBV19	TRBJ1-6	TRBD1	few	CASKDRGRYSPLHF	TGTGCCAGTAAGGACAGGGGGCGGTATTCACCCCTCCACTTT
TRBV18	TRBJ2-5	-	few	CASSPPAQETQYF	TGTGCCAGCTCACCACCGGCCCAAGAGACCCAGTACTTC
TRBV25-1	TRBJ1-2	-	once	CASSESWPNYGYTF	TGTGCCAGCAGTGAAAGTTGGCCGAACTATGGCTACACCTTC
TRBV29-1	TRBJ2-5	TRBD2	few	CSVGDWASGSQGETQYF	TGCAGCGTTGGAGATTGGGCTAGCGGGAGCCAGGGGGAGACCCAGTACTTC
TRBV30	TRBJ2-7	-	-	CAWNQDNSYEQYF	TGTGCCTGGAATCAGGACAACTCCTACGAGCAGTACTTC
TRBV7-9	TRBJ1-2	-	few	CASSLPGLHGYTF	TGTGCCAGCAGCTTACCGGGCCTCCATGGCTACACCTTC
TRBV5-1	TRBJ1-5	TRBD1	-	CASSLISGGGQPQHF	TGCGCCAGCAGCTTGATATCAGGGGGCGGGCAGCCCCAGCATTTT
TRBV29-1	TRBJ2-1	-	few	CSVPVGRGAGYNEQFF	TGCAGCGTTCCAGTCGGAAGGGGGGCCGGGTACAATGAGCAGTTCTTC
TRBV30	TRBJ2-2	TRBD2	-	CAWSSSGGPNTGELFF	TGTGCCTGGAGTTCTAGCGGGGGGCCGAACACCGGGGAGCTGTTTTTT
TRBV30	TRBJ2-7	TRBD1	-	CAWTYGTGEQYF	TGTGCCTGGACATACGGGACAGGCGAGCAGTACTTC
TRBV2	TRBJ1-2	-	-	CASRQGVPYGYTF	TGTGCCAGCCGACAAGGAGTGCCCTATGGCTACACCTTC
TRBV29-1	TRBJ1-5	-	few	CSVAEGNGNQPQHF	TGCAGCGTTGCTGAGGGCAACGGCAATCAGCCCCAGCATTTT
TRBV29-1	TRBJ1-4	-	-	CSVAHRGEKLFF	TGCAGCGTGGCCCATAGGGGGGAAAAACTGTTTTTT
TRBV19	TRBJ2-1	-	few	CASSEPFYNEQFF	TGTGCCAGTAGTGAACCTTTCTACAATGAGCAGTTCTTC